This TCR beta chain was sequenced in a study of T cell repertoires in cytomegalovirus infection. As for the study in general: In public TCR beta signatures, there were indications of both CMV infection and matching HLA type. Study-level findings and limits: Dominating the ex vivo response were HLA-C-restricted CMV-specific TCR beta clonotypes. Of the TCR beta families, the public ones yielded a cumulative frequency that identified carriers of CMV plus the relevant HLA.

Points on this clonotype: Antigen specificity is unknown.

CDR1 and CDR2 (germline): SEHNR, FQNEAQ (reference sequence). V was clipped by 5 bases and J by 3 bases, with 10 bases between them. The CDR3 runs to 13 residues. Each CDR3 protein is one row after TCRdb ran MiXCR on the reads. The table includes roughly 700,000 distinct CDR3 sequences, roughly 33% detected once. The chain combines TRBV7-9 with TRBJ1-1, with D unresolved. The material was cultured PBMCs, obtained from culture after CMV antigen stimulation. This TCR derives from a human donor in good health (CMV status not recorded). Some clones in this sample may be carry-over from other donors' samples. For the CDR3, the DNA is TGTGCCAGCAGCCCTACGACCCACACTGAAGCTTTCTTT. It encodes CASSPTTHTEAFF.